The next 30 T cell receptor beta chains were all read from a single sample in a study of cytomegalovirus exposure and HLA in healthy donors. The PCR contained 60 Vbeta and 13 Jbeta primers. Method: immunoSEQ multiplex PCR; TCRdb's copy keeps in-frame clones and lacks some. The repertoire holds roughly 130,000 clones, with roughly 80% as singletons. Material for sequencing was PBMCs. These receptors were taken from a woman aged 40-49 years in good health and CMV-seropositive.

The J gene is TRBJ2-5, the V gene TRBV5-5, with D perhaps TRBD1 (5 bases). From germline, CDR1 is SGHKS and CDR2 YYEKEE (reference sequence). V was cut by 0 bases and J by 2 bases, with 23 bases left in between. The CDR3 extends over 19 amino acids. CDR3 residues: CASSLVQGAVARNQETQYF. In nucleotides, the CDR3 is TGTGCCAGCAGCTTGGTTCAAGGGGCCGTAGCCCGAAATCAAGAGACCCAGTACTTC.

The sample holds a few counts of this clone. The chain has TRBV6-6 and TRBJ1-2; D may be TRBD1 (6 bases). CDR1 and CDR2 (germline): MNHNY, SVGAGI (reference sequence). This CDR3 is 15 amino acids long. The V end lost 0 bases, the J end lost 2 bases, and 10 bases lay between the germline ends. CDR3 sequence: CASSYSGQGNYGYTF. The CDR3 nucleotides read TGTGCCAGCAGTTACTCTGGCCAGGGGAACTATGGCTACACCTTC.

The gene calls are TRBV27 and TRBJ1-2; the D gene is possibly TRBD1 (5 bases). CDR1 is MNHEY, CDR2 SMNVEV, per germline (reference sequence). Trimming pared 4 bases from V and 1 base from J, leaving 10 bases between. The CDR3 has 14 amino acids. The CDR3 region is CASSSGGVNYGYTF. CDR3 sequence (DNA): TGTGCCAGCAGTTCCGGGGGAGTTAACTATGGCTACACCTTC.

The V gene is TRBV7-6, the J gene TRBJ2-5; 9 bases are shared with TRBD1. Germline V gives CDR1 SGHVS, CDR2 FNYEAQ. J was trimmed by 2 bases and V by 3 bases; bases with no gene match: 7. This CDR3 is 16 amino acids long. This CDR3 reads CASSFTGTGSQETQYF. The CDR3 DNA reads TGTGCCAGCAGCTTTACCGGGACAGGGAGTCAAGAGACCCAGTACTTC.

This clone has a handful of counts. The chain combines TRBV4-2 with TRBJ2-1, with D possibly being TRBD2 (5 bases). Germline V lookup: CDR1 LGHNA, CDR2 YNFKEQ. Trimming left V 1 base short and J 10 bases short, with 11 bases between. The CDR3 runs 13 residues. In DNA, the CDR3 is TGTGCCAGCAGCCAAGCGAGGGTTGGGGAGCAGTTCTTC. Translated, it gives CASSQARVGEQFF.

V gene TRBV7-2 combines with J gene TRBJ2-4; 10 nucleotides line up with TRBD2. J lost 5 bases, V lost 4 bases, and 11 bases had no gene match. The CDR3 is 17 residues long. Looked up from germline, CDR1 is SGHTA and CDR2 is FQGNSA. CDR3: CASSSGGASGGQNIQYF. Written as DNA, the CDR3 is TGTGCCAGCAGCTCTGGCGGGGCTAGCGGGGGCCAAAACATTCAGTACTTC.

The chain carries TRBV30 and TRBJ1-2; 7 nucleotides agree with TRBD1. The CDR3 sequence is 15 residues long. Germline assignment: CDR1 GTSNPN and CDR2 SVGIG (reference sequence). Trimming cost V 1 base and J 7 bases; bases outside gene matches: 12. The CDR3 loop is CAWSEGPGQKSGYTF. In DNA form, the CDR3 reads TGTGCCTGGAGTGAGGGGCCGGGACAGAAGTCTGGCTACACCTTC.

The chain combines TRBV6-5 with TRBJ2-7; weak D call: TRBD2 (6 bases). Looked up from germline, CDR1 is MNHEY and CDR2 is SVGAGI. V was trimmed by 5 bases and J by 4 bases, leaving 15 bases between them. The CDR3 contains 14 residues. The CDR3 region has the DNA TGTGCCAGCAGTGCGGGGACCGTACCTTACGAGCAGTACTTC. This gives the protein CASSAGTVPYEQYF.

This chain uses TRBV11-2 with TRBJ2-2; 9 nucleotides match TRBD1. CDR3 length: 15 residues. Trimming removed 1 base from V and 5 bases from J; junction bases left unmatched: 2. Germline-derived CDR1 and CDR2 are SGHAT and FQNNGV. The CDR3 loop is CASSLGDRETGELFF. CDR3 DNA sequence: TGTGCCAGCAGCTTAGGGGACAGGGAAACCGGGGAGCTGTTTTTT.

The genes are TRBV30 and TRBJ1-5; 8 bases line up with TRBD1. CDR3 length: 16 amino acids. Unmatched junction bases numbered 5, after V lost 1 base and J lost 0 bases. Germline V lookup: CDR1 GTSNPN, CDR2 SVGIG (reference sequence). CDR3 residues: CAWSAYGQGSNQPQHF. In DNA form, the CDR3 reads TGTGCCTGGAGTGCCTATGGACAGGGTAGCAATCAGCCCCAGCATTTT.

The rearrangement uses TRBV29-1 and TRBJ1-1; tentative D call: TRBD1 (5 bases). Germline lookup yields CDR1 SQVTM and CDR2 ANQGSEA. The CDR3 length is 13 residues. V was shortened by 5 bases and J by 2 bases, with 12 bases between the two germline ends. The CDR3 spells CSVLGGGNTEAFF. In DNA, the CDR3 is TGCAGCGTTCTCGGGGGAGGTAACACTGAAGCTTTCTTT.

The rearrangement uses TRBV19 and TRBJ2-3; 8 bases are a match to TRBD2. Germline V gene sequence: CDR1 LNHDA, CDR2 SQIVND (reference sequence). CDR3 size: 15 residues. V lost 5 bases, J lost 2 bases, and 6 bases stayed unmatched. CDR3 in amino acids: CASSARLAYTDTQYF. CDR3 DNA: TGTGCCAGTAGTGCTCGACTAGCGTACACAGATACGCAGTATTTT.

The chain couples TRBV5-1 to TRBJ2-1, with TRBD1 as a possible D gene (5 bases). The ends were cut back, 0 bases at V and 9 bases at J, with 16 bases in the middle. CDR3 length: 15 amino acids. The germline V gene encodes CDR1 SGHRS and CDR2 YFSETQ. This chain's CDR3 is CASSLGVSRDGEQFF. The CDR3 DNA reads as TGCGCCAGCAGCTTGGGGGTAAGCAGGGATGGTGAGCAGTTCTTC.

CDR3: CASSKTLYNEQFF. In DNA form, the CDR3 reads TGTGCCAGTAGTAAGACTCTCTACAATGAGCAGTTCTTC. The V and J genes are TRBV19 and TRBJ2-1, with no clear D. Germline lookup yields CDR1 LNHDA and CDR2 SQIVND (reference sequence). The CDR3 runs 13 residues. Trimming removed 4 bases from V and 3 bases from J, with 7 bases in between.

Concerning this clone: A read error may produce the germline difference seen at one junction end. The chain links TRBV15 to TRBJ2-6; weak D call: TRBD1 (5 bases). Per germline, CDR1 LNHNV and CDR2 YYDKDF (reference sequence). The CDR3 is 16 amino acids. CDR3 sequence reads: CATSRTASSGANALTF. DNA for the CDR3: TGTGCCACCAGCAGGACAGCCAGCTCTGGGGCCAACGCCCTGACTTTC.

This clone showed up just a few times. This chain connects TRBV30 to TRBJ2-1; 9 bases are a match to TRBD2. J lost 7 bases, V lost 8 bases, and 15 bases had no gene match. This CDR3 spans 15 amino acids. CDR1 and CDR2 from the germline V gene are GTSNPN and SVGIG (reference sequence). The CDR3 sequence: CAGRDMARGGNEQFF. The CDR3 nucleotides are TGTGCCGGGCGGGACATGGCGCGGGGGGGGAATGAGCAGTTCTTC.

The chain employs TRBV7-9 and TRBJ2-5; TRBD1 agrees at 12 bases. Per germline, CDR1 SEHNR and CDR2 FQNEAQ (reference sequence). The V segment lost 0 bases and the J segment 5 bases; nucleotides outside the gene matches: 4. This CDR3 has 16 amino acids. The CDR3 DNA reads TGTGCCAGCAGCTTAGCCCGGGACAGGGGGCGGGAGACCCAGTACTTC. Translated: CASSLARDRGRETQYF.

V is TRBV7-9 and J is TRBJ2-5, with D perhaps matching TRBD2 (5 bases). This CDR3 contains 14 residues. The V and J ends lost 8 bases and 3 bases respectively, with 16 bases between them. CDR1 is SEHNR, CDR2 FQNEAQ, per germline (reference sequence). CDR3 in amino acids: CASSRRTEKETQYF. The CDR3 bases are TGTGCCAGCTCACGGAGGACGGAAAAAGAGACCCAGTACTTC.

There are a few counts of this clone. CDR3 bases: TGTGCCACCAGCAGAGATCGGGGAGATACGCAGTATTTT. Translating gives CATSRDRGDTQYF. The rearrangement joins TRBV15 to TRBJ2-3, with a possible D match to TRBD2 (5 bases). The ends were cut back, 0 bases at V and 5 bases at J, with 6 bases in the middle. This CDR3 region has 13 residues. The germline V gene encodes CDR1 LNHNV and CDR2 YYDKDF (reference sequence).

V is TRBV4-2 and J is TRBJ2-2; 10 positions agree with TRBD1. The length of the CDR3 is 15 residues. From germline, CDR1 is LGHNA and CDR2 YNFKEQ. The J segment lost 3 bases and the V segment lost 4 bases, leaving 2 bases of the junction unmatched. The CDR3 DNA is TGTGCCAGCAGCCCCGGGACAGGGGACACCGGGGAGCTGTTTTTT. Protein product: CASSPGTGDTGELFF.

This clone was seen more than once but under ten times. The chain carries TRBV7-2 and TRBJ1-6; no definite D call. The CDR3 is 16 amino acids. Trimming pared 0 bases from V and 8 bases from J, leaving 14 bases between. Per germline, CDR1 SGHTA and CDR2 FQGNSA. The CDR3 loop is CASSLAGGSGHSPLHF. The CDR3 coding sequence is TGTGCCAGCAGCTTAGCGGGCGGGTCCGGCCATTCACCCCTCCACTTT.

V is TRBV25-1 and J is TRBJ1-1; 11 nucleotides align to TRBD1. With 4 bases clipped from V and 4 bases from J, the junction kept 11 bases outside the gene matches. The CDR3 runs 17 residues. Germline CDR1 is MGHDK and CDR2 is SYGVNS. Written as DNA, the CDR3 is TGTGCCAGCAGTGCTCGGACAGGGGGCTACGGAAGCACTGAAGCTTTCTTT. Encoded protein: CASSARTGGYGSTEAFF.

In DNA form, the CDR3 reads TGTGCCAGCTCACCAGGGAGGGAGGCCTATGGCTACACCTTC. Translation: CASSPGREAYGYTF. The chain carries TRBV18 and TRBJ1-2, with D unresolved. The CDR3 is 14 amino acids. V was shortened by 2 bases and J by 4 bases, with 11 bases between the two germline ends. CDR1 KGHSH and CDR2 LQKENI come from the germline V gene.

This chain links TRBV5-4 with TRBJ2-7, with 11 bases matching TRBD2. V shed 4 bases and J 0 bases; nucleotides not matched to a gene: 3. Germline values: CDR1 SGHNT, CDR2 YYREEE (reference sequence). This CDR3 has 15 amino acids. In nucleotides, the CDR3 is TGTGCCAGCAGCGGAACTAGCGGGAGCTCCTACGAGCAGTACTTC. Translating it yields CASSGTSGSSYEQYF.

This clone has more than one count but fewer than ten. In DNA form, the CDR3 reads TGTGCCAGCAGCCCCCACGGAGGTAGCACCGGGGAGCTGTTTTTT. Protein: CASSPHGGSTGELFF. V usage is TRBV9 and J usage is TRBJ2-2; perhaps TRBD2 as D (5 bases). This CDR3 is built from 15 residues. The V and J ends lost 4 bases and 4 bases respectively, with 14 bases between them. Germline assignment: CDR1 SGDLS and CDR2 YYNGEE.

CDR3 residues: CASSSGTGQPQHF. The DNA for the CDR3 is TGTGCCAGCAGCTCCGGCACAGGGCAGCCCCAGCATTTT. This chain joins TRBV7-2 and TRBJ1-5, with D possibly being TRBD1 (6 bases). Germline CDR1 is SGHTA and CDR2 is FQGNSA. The CDR3 has 13 residues. Trimming removed 4 bases at V and 7 bases at J, with 11 bases between.

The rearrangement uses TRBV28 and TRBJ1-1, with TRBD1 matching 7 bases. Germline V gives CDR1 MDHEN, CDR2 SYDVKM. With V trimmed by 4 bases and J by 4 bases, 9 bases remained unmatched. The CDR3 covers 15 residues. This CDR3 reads CASSYLTGKVTEAFF. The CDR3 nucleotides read TGTGCCAGCAGTTACCTGACAGGGAAAGTCACTGAAGCTTTCTTT.

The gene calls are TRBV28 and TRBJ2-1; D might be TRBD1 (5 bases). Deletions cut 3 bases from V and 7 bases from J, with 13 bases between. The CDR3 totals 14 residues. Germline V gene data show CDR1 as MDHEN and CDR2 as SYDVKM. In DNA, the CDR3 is TGTGCCAGCAGTTTTGCTGGGGCTCGGAATGAGCAGTTCTTC. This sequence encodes CASSFAGARNEQFF.

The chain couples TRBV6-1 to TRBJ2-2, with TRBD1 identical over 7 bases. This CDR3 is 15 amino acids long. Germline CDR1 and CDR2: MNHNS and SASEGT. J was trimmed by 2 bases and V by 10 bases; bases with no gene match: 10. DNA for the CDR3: TGTGCCACTGACAGGGAGCTGAGAAACACCGGGGAGCTGTTTTTT. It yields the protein CATDRELRNTGELFF.

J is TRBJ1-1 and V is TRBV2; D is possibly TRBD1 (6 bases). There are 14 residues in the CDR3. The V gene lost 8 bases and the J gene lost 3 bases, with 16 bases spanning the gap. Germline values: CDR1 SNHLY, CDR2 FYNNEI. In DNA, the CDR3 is TGTGCCAGCGGGTCGACAGGTGGGGACACTGAAGCTTTCTTT. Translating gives CASGSTGGDTEAFF.